The present T cell receptor (beta chain) was sequenced within a study of T cell repertoires in cytomegalovirus infection. In the study overall: The authors relied on CMV epitopes, both recently identified HLA-C-restricted and well-studied HLA-B-restricted. Evidence of both CMV infection and a matching HLA type came from public TCR beta signatures.

This clonotype came up a few times. Its antigen is unidentified. TCRdb recomputed calls from the reads with MiXCR, one row per CDR3 protein. The table includes roughly 51,000 distinct CDR3 sequences, around 18% detected once. Here the sequenced sample was CD8+ T cells from cultured PBMCs, taken from culture after CMV antigen stimulation. This clonotype was obtained from a human donor in good health (CMV status not recorded). Some clones in this sample may be carry-over from other donors' samples.

The CDR3 here is CATSDSRDRGRDEKLFF. The CDR3 DNA sequence: TGTGCCACCAGTGATTCCCGGGACAGGGGGCGAGATGAAAAACTGTTTTTT. The chain joins TRBV24-1 to TRBJ1-4; 12 nucleotides match TRBD1. CDR1 and CDR2 from the germline V gene are KGHDR and SFDVKD. The CDR3 is 17 amino acids. V trimming: 2 bases; J trimming: 6 bases; junction bases outside the gene matches: 6.